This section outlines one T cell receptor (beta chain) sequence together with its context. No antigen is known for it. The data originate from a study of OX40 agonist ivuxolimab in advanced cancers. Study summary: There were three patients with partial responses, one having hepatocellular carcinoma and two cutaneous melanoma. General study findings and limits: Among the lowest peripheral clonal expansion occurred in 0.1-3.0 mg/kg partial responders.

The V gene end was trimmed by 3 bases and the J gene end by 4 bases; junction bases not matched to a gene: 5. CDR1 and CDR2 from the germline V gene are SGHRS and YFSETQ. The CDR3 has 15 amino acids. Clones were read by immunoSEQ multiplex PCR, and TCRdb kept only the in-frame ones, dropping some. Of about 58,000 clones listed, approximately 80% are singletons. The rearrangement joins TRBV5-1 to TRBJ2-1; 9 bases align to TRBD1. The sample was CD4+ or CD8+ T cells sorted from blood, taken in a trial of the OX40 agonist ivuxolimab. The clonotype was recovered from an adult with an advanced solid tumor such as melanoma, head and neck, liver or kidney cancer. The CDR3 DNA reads TGCGCCAGCAGCTCGACAGGGGGAAAGTACAATGAGCAGTTCTTC. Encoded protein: CASSSTGGKYNEQFF.